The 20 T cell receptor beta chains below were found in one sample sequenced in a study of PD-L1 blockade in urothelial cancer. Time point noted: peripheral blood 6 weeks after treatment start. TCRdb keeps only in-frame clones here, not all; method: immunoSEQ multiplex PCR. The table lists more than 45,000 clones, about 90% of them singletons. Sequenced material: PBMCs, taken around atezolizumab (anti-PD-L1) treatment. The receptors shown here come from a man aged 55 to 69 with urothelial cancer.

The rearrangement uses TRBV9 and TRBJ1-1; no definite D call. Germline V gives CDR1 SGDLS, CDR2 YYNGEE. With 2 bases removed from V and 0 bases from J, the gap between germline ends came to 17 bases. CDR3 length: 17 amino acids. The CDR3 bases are TGTGCCAGCAGCGTGGAGGACTATCCGATCATGAACACTGAAGCTTTCTTT. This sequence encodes CASSVEDYPIMNTEAFF.

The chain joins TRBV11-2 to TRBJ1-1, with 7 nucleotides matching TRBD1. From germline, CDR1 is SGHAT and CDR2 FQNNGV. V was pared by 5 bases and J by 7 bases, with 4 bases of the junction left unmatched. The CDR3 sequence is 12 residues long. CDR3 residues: CASSLQGLEAFF. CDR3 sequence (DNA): TGTGCCAGCAGCCTACAGGGGCTTGAAGCTTTCTTT.

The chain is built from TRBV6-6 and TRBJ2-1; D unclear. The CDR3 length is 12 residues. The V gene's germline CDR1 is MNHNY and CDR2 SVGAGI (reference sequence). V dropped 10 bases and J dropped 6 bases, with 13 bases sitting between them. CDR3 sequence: CATESSRNEQFF. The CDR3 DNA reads TGTGCCACGGAGTCGAGCCGCAATGAGCAGTTCTTC.

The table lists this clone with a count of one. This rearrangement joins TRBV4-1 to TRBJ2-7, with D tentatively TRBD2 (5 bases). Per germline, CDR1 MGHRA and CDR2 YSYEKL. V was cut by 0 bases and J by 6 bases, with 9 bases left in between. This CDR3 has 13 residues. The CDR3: CASSQEQGSEQYF. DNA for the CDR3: TGCGCCAGCAGCCAAGAACAAGGGAGCGAGCAGTACTTC.

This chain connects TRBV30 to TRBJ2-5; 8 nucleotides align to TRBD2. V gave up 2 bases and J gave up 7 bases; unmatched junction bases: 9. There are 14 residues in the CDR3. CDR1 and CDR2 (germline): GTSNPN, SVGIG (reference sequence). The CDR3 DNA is TGTGCCTGGAGTCCCAGCGGGGGAGTAGGGACCCAGTACTTC. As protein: CAWSPSGGVGTQYF.

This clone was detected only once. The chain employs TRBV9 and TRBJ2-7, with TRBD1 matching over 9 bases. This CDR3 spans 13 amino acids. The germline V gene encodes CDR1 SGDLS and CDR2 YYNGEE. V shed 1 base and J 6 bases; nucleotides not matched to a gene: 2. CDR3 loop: CASSVRTGAEQYF. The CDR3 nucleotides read TGTGCCAGCAGCGTAAGGACAGGGGCCGAGCAGTACTTC.

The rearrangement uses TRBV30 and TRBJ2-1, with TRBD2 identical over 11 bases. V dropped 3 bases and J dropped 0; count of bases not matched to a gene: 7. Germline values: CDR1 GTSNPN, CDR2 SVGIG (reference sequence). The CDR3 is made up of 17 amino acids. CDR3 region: CAWRVAGGPSSYNEQFF. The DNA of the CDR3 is TGTGCCTGGAGGGTAGCGGGGGGGCCGAGCTCCTACAATGAGCAGTTCTTC.

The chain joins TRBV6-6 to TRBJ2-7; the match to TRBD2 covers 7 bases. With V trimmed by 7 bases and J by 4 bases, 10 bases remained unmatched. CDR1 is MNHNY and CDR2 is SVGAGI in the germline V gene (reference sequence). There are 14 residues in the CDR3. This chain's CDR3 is CASTPSGGGYEQYF. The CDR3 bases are TGTGCCAGCACACCCTCGGGGGGTGGGTACGAGCAGTACTTC.

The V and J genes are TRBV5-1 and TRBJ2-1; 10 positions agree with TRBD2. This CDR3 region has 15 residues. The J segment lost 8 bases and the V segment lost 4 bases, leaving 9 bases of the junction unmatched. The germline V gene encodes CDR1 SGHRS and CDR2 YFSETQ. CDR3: CASSPQRGGVDEQFF. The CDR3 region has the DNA TGCGCCAGCAGCCCTCAGCGGGGGGGTGTCGATGAGCAGTTCTTC. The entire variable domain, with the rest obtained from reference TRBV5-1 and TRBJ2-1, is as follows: KAGVTQTPRYLIKTRGQQVTLSCSPISGHRSVSWYQQTPGQGLQFLFEYFSETQRNKGNFPGRFSGRQFSNSRSEMNVSTLELGDSALYLCASSPQRGGVDEQFFGPGTRLTVL.

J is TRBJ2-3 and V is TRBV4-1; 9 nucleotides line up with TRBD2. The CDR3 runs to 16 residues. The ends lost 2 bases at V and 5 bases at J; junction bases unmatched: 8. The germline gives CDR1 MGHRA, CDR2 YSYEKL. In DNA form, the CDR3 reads TGCGCCAGCAGCCAACATGTAGCGGGGGAGATAGATACGCAGTATTTT. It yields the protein CASSQHVAGEIDTQYF.

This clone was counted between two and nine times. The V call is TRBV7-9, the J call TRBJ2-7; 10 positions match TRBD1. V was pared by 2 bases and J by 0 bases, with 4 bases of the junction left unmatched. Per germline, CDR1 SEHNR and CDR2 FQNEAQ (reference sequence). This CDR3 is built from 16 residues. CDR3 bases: TGTGCCAGCAGCTTAATACGGACAGGGGGCTCCTACGAGCAGTACTTC. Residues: CASSLIRTGGSYEQYF.

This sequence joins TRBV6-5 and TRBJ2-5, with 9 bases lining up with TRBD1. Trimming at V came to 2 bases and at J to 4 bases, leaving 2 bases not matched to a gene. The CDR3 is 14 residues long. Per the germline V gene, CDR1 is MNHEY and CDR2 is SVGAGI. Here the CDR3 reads CASSYMDRGETQYF. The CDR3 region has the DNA TGTGCCAGCAGTTACATGGACAGGGGAGAGACCCAGTACTTC.

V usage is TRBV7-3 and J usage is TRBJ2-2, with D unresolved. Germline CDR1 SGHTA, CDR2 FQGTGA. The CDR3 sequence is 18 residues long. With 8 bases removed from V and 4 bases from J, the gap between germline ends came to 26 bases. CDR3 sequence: CASPRLPPFDKVTGELFF. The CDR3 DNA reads TGTGCCAGCCCAAGATTACCCCCGTTCGACAAGGTCACCGGGGAGCTGTTTTTT.

CDR3 residues: CASSQDWTGVNSPLHF. The CDR3 nucleotides read TGCGCCAGCAGCCAAGATTGGACAGGGGTAAATTCACCCCTCCACTTT. V and J are TRBV4-1 and TRBJ1-6; 9 bases align to TRBD1. Germline CDR1 and CDR2: MGHRA and YSYEKL. The CDR3 consists of 16 residues. Trimming cost V 0 bases and J 7 bases; bases outside gene matches: 4.

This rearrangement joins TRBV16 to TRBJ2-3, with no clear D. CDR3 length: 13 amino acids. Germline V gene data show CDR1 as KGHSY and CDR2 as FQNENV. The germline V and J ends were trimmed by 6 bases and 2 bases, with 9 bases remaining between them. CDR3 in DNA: TGTGCCAGCAGTACAGAAGCCACAGATACGCAGTATTTT. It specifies CASSTEATDTQYF.

As DNA, the CDR3 is TGCGCCAGCAGTGACCCCGAGCGGGGGGGCAGAGAGACCCAGTACTTC. It encodes CASSDPERGGRETQYF. The chain carries TRBV10-2 and TRBJ2-5; 10 positions match TRBD2. V trimming: 3 bases; J trimming: 4 bases; junction bases outside the gene matches: 8. Germline V lookup: CDR1 WSHSY, CDR2 SAAADI. This CDR3 is 16 amino acids long.

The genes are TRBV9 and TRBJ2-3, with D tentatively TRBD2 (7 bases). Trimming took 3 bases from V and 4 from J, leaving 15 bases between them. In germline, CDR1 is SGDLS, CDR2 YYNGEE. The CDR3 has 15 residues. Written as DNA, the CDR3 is TGTGCCAGCAGCGCCCAAGGGGGGGCCTCAGATACGCAGTATTTT. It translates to CASSAQGGASDTQYF. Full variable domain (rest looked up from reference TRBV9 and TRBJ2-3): DSGVTQTPKHLITATGQRVTLRCSPRSGDLSVYWYQQSLDQGLQFLIQYYNGEERAKGNILERFSAQQFPDLHSELNLSSLELGDSALYFCASSAQGGASDTQYFGPGTRLTVL.

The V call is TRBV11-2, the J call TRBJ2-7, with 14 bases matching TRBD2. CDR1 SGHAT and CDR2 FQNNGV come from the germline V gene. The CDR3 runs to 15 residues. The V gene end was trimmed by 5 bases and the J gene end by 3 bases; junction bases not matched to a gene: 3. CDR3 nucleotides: TGTGCCAGCAGCCGGACTAGCGGGGGGCACTACGAGCAGTACTTC. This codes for CASSRTSGGHYEQYF.

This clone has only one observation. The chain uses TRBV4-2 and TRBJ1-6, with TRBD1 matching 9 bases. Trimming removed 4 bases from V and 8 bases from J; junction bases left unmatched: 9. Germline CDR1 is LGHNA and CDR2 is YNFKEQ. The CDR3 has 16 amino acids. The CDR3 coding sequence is TGTGCCAGCAGCCTTGGTGGGACAGGGTTCGATTCACCCCTCCACTTT. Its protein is CASSLGGTGFDSPLHF.

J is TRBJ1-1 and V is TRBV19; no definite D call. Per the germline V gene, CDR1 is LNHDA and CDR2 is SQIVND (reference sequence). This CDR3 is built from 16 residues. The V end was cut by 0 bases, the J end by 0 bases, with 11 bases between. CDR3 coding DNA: TGTGCCAGTAGTATAGATCACGAGACAATGAACACTGAAGCTTTCTTT. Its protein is CASSIDHETMNTEAFF.